This T cell receptor (beta chain) was retrieved from a study of blood T cells in healthy people across ages. The CDR3 covers 18 residues. Germline CDR1 and CDR2: MDHEN and SYDVKM. With V trimmed by 6 bases and J by 3 bases, 16 bases remained unmatched. A J-beta primer mix and a sample-barcoded 5' primer were used in a second PCR of roughly 6 to 11 cycles. Each CDR3 protein gets one entry after TCRdb re-called the 5' RACE reads with MiXCR. The data contain nearly 800,000 distinct CDR3 sequences, about 56% of them singletons. Samples each had at least 6 micrograms of total RNA extracted. The J gene is TRBJ2-5, the V gene TRBV28; 10 bases line up with TRBD1. The specimen sequenced was blood. The clonotype was recovered from a middle-aged man in good health. The CDR3 region is CASSLGRDRGAYKETQYF. CDR3 DNA: TGTGCCAGCAGCTTAGGTCGGGACAGGGGTGCCTACAAAGAGACCCAGTACTTC.